The clone carrying this TCR beta chain was counted many times. Hyperthyroidism was newly diagnosed in patients aged 18 to 65 (duration under 2 months). For the diagnoses, clinical symptoms, serum thyroxine and TRAb, thyroid ultrasound and orbital computed tomography were used. Cells are PBMCs isolated from roughly 9.3 ml of fresh blood. Authors of the study amplified TCR beta CDR3 regions from RNA transcripts. An initial round of RT-PCR targeting the TCR CDR3 relied on the HTBI primer set. TCRdb called the multiplex PCR reads again in MiXCR, with one record for every CDR3 protein. Of some 270,000 distinct CDR3 sequences listed, 12% to 15% are singletons. The data originate from a study of T cells in Graves' hyperthyroidism and ophthalmopathy. After removal of 6 bases from V and 1 base from J, the junction contained 8 bases not matched to a gene. The V gene's germline CDR1 is SEHNR and CDR2 FQNEAQ (reference sequence). The CDR3 covers 15 residues.

The chain has TRBV7-9 and TRBJ1-1; TRBD1 matches 7 bases. The clonotype originates from a woman in her 40s with Graves' hyperthyroidism. The sequencing sample was made of blood. The CDR3, as DNA: TGTGCCAGCAGTCGTACAGGGGAGGCGAACACTGAAGCTTTCTTT. This encodes CASSRTGEANTEAFF.